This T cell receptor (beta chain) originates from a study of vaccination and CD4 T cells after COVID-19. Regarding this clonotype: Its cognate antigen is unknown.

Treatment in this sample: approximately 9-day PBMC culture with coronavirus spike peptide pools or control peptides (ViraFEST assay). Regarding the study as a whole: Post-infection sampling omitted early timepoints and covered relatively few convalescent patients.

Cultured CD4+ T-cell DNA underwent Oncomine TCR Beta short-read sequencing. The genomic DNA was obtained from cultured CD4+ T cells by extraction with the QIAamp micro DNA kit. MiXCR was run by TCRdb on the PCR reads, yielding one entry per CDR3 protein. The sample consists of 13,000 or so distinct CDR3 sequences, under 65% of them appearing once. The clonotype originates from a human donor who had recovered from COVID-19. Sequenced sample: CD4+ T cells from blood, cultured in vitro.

The CDR3 sequence: CASSPGLAGYEQYF. For the CDR3, the DNA is TGTGCCAGCAGCCCGGGACTAGCGGGATACGAGCAGTACTTC. J is TRBJ2-7 and V is TRBV7-9, with 13 positions matching TRBD2. Looked up from germline, CDR1 is SEHNR and CDR2 is FQNEAQ (reference sequence). This CDR3 contains 14 residues. V lost 5 bases to trimming and J lost 4 bases; unmatched junction nucleotides: 2.